A single sample is the source of the 27 T cell receptor beta chains below, sequenced in a study of blood T cells in healthy people across ages. A J-beta primer mix and a sample-barcoded 5' primer were used in a second PCR of roughly 6 to 12 cycles. TCRdb called the 5' RACE reads again in MiXCR, with one record for every CDR3 protein. This table holds 1.2 million to 1.5 million distinct CDR3 sequences, approximately 40% found once. Sample: blood. The receptors here all came from a woman aged 18-29 years in good health.

The chain employs TRBV2 and TRBJ2-7; D unresolved. V lost 3 bases and J 3 bases, leaving 12 bases between the germline ends. CDR3 length: 14 amino acids. The germline CDR1 and CDR2 sequences are SNHLY and FYNNEI. The CDR3 DNA sequence: TGTGCCAGCAGTGATGGGCGTTACCTCTACGAGCAGTACTTC. Amino acids: CASSDGRYLYEQYF.

This rearrangement joins TRBV20-1 to TRBJ1-4; D may be TRBD1 (6 bases). CDR3 length: 14 amino acids. Trimming removed 3 bases from V and 8 bases from J, with 16 bases in between. Germline lookup yields CDR1 DFQATT and CDR2 SNEGSKA (reference sequence). CDR3 sequence (DNA): TGCAGTGCTAGGGCGGCAGGGGTCGGGGAAAAACTGTTTTTT. Translation: CSARAAGVGEKLFF.

The chain has TRBV6-6 and TRBJ2-3, with 10 bases that match TRBD1. Germline V lookup: CDR1 MNHNY, CDR2 SVGAGI (reference sequence). This CDR3 contains 15 residues. Losses at the gene ends were 5 bases for V and 1 base for J; bases not matched to a gene: 3. The CDR3 bases are TGTGCCAGCAGTGACAGGGGGCACGGCACAGATACGCAGTATTTT. Protein sequence: CASSDRGHGTDTQYF.

This clonotype has more than one count but fewer than ten. The rearrangement uses TRBV2 and TRBJ2-3; 7 nucleotides line up with TRBD2. Trimming removed 6 bases from V and 4 bases from J; junction bases left unmatched: 10. This CDR3 spans 15 amino acids. Germline assignment: CDR1 SNHLY and CDR2 FYNNEI. The CDR3 reads CASSSLASGADTQYF. The CDR3 bases are TGTGCCAGCAGCTCACTAGCGTCAGGCGCAGATACGCAGTATTTT.

The V call is TRBV14, the J call TRBJ1-4; 8 positions agree with TRBD1. CDR1 is SGHDN, CDR2 FVKESK, per germline. This CDR3 region has 18 residues. J lost 3 bases, V lost 0 bases, and 9 bases had no gene match. The DNA of the CDR3 is TGTGCCAGCAGCCAAGATGGCGACAGGGGAGTCTCTAATGAAAAACTGTTTTTT. Translation gives CASSQDGDRGVSNEKLFF.

The gene calls are TRBV10-3 and TRBJ1-1; D perhaps matches TRBD1 (5 bases). V was trimmed by 4 bases and J by 6 bases, leaving 12 bases between them. The CDR3 has 13 residues. Germline CDR1 reads ENHRY; CDR2 reads SYGVKD. The CDR3 nucleotides are TGTGCCATCAGTGGGGGGGGGATTGCTGAAGCTTTCTTT. Its translation: CAISGGGIAEAFF.

The gene calls are TRBV20-1 and TRBJ2-5, with TRBD2 matching 10 bases. Germline CDR1 is DFQATT and CDR2 is SNEGSKA (reference sequence). The CDR3 length is 15 residues. V shed 3 bases and J 13 bases; nucleotides not matched to a gene: 17. The CDR3 is CSARHPGGTSEERYF. In DNA form, the CDR3 reads TGCAGTGCTAGGCACCCAGGAGGGACTAGCGAGGAGCGGTACTTC.

This rearrangement joins TRBV12-3 or TRBV12-4 to TRBJ2-4; 10 bases map to TRBD1. Matching the DNA end better, TRBJ2-7 makes the J call doubtful. This CDR3 has 13 residues. CDR3 DNA sequence: TGTGCCAGCAGGCAGGACAGGGGGAACGAGCAGTACTTC. It translates to CASRQDRGNEQYF.

The chain has TRBV5-1 and TRBJ2-3; 9 positions match TRBD2. CDR1 and CDR2 from the germline V gene are SGHRS and YFSETQ. V trimming: 1 base; J trimming: 3 bases; junction bases outside the gene matches: 6. The CDR3 contains 16 residues. The CDR3 nucleotides are TGCGCCAGCAGCTTGACTAGCGGGTCCTCGACAGATACGCAGTATTTT. This gives the protein CASSLTSGSSTDTQYF. The full variable domain, in which reference TRBV5-1 and TRBJ2-3 provide the parts outside the CDR3, is KAGVTQTPRYLIKTRGQQVTLSCSPISGHRSVSWYQQTPGQGLQFLFEYFSETQRNKGNFPGRFSGRQFSNSRSEMNVSTLELGDSALYLCASSLTSGSSTDTQYFGPGTRLTVL.

This rearrangement joins TRBV12-3 or TRBV12-4 to TRBJ1-5; tentative D call: TRBD1 (6 bases). Trimming left V 3 bases short and J 7 bases short, with 16 bases between. The CDR3 has 15 residues. CDR3 in amino acids: CASSFGGAPWQPQHF. The CDR3 DNA reads TGTGCCAGCAGTTTCGGGGGGGCGCCGTGGCAGCCCCAGCATTTT.

Concerning this clonotype itself: Germline is not matched at one junction end, which may reflect a read error. The chain recombines TRBV28 with TRBJ2-7; D is ambiguous. Germline values: CDR1 MDHEN, CDR2 SYDVKM. This CDR3 contains 13 residues. The CDR3 here is CAGSLGGSYEQYF. CDR3 coding DNA: TGTGCCGGCAGTTTGGGCGGTTCCTACGAGCAGTACTTC.

V gene TRBV7-2 combines with J gene TRBJ2-3; 9 nucleotides line up with TRBD2. Losses at the gene ends were 1 base for V and 6 bases for J; bases not matched to a gene: 8. The germline gives CDR1 SGHTA, CDR2 FQGNSA. CDR3 length: 16 residues. The CDR3 reads CASSLVAGGPPDTQYF. CDR3 coding DNA: TGTGCCAGCAGCTTAGTCGCGGGAGGGCCTCCGGATACGCAGTATTTT.

V and J are TRBV9 and TRBJ1-4; D not certain. The germline V gene encodes CDR1 SGDLS and CDR2 YYNGEE. There are 17 residues in the CDR3. Deletions cut 4 bases from V and 0 bases from J, with 16 bases between. The CDR3 nucleotides are TGTGCCAGCAGCCCAGGTTGGAGTCCGACAACTAATGAAAAACTGTTTTTT. Its translation: CASSPGWSPTTNEKLFF.

The chain couples TRBV29-1 to TRBJ1-1; D is unresolved. CDR3 length: 12 residues. Trimming removed 4 bases from V and 3 bases from J, with 9 bases in between. From germline, CDR1 is SQVTM and CDR2 ANQGSEA. The CDR3 is CSVVMLDTEAFF. CDR3 nucleotide sequence: TGCAGCGTTGTTATGCTCGACACTGAAGCTTTCTTT.

This clonotype was seen only once. The chain's CDR3 is CASSKDGYSRRTEAFF. The CDR3 nucleotides read TGTGCCAGCTCCAAGGACGGTTATTCCCGACGCACTGAAGCTTTCTTT. The rearrangement joins TRBV7-9 to TRBJ1-1; unclear D gene. Germline-derived CDR1 and CDR2 are SEHNR and FQNEAQ (reference sequence). CDR3 length: 16 residues. Deletions cut 8 bases from V and 4 bases from J, with 23 bases between. Combining the CDR3 with reference TRBV7-9 and TRBJ1-1 gives the whole variable domain DTGVSQNPRHKITKRGQNVTFRCDPISEHNRLYWYRQTLGQGPEFLTYFQNEAQLEKSRLLSDRFSAERPKGSFSTLEIQRTEQGDSAMYLCASSKDGYSRRTEAFFGQGTRLTVV.

This clonotype was counted at least ten times. The chain couples TRBV7-9 to TRBJ2-1; 9 nucleotides agree with TRBD2. Germline V gene sequence: CDR1 SEHNR, CDR2 FQNEAQ (reference sequence). J lost 1 base, V lost 6 bases, and 4 bases had no gene match. The CDR3 contains 15 residues. The CDR3 loop is CASSPTSGSYNEQFF. CDR3 bases: TGTGCCAGCAGTCCCACTAGCGGGTCCTACAATGAGCAGTTCTTC.

This clonotype was counted a few times. A read error may produce the germline difference seen at one junction end. This chain connects TRBV4-1 to TRBJ2-6; weak D call: TRBD2 (5 bases). The CDR3 runs to 17 residues. Germline CDR1 is MGHRA and CDR2 is YSYEKL. The CDR3 DNA is TGTGCCAGCAGCAAATCGGGATTCCCTTCTGGGGCCAACGTCCTGACTTTC. Amino acids: CASSKSGFPSGANVLTF.

V and J are TRBV28 and TRBJ1-5; the D gene is possibly TRBD1 (5 bases). Germline V CDR1 and CDR2: MDHEN, SYDVKM. Trimming shortened V by 7 bases and J by 0 bases, and 16 bases separated the two germline ends. The CDR3 sequence is 16 residues long. DNA for the CDR3: TGTGCCAGCACCACTGGGGGGGGAGATAGCAATCAGCCCCAGCATTTT. Translation: CASTTGGGDSNQPQHF.

This clonotype was counted only a few times. This sequence joins TRBV14 and TRBJ2-5, with D unresolved. Per the germline V gene, CDR1 is SGHDN and CDR2 is FVKESK. This CDR3 is built from 14 residues. V was cut by 1 base and J by 0 bases, with 6 bases left in between. CDR3 in DNA: TGTGCCAGCAGCCAAGTCCGGGACCAAGAGACCCAGTACTTC. This encodes CASSQVRDQETQYF.

The V and J genes are TRBV11-1 and TRBJ2-7; tentatively, D is TRBD1 (6 bases). Trimming stripped 6 bases from V and 4 bases from J, with 10 bases between. The length of the CDR3 is 12 residues. Germline V lookup: CDR1 SGHAT, CDR2 FQDESV (reference sequence). CDR3 DNA sequence: TGTGCCAGCAGTTGGACAGAATACGAGCAGTACTTC. Translation: CASSWTEYEQYF.

The chain has TRBV20-1 and TRBJ1-1; 9 nucleotides agree with TRBD1. Unmatched junction bases numbered 6, after V lost 5 bases and J lost 5 bases. The CDR3 consists of 13 residues. Germline CDR1 is DFQATT and CDR2 is SNEGSKA (reference sequence). In nucleotides, the CDR3 is TGCAGTGCTTCTACAGGGGGCCGGACTGAAGCTTTCTTT. Amino acids: CSASTGGRTEAFF.

The chain employs TRBV29-1 and TRBJ2-6; 12 bases align to TRBD1. J gave up 1 base and V 2 bases, and 9 bases lay outside the gene matches. This CDR3 is 19 amino acids long. Germline lookup yields CDR1 SQVTM and CDR2 ANQGSEA. CDR3 nucleotides: TGCAGCGTTGAAATATCCGGGACAGGGGGCGGGTCTGGGGCCAACGTCCTGACTTTC. Translation gives CSVEISGTGGGSGANVLTF.

The gene calls are TRBV7-9 and TRBJ2-7; D not certain. CDR3 size: 15 residues. V was pared by 3 bases and J by 2 bases, with 14 bases between. Germline V lookup: CDR1 SEHNR, CDR2 FQNEAQ (reference sequence). CDR3 nucleotides: TGTGCCAGCAGCTTGATAGGCAGTTCACCCTACGAGCAGTACTTC. Translated, it gives CASSLIGSSPYEQYF.

This chain links TRBV29-1 with TRBJ1-2, with D possibly TRBD1 on 5 matching bases. CDR3 length: 14 residues. V was clipped by 0 bases and J by 4 bases, with 12 bases between them. CDR1 and CDR2 (germline): SQVTM, ANQGSEA. The CDR3 here is CSVEEWEQGYGYTF. CDR3 nucleotide sequence: TGCAGCGTTGAAGAATGGGAGCAGGGCTATGGCTACACCTTC.

The V and J genes are TRBV6-1 and TRBJ2-2; D might be TRBD1 or TRBD2, each matching 5 bases. CDR1 is MNHNS and CDR2 is SASEGT in the germline V gene. This CDR3 comprises 15 residues. V gave up 0 bases and J gave up 2 bases, with 7 bases separating them. The CDR3 spells CASSEAGPNTGELFF. The CDR3 DNA follows: TGTGCCAGCAGTGAAGCGGGACCTAACACCGGGGAGCTGTTTTTT.

This rearrangement joins TRBV28 to TRBJ2-5; no clear D. V lost 11 bases, J lost 0 bases, and 10 bases lay in between. The CDR3 loop spans 12 amino acids. CDR1 and CDR2 from the germline V gene are MDHEN and SYDVKM. The CDR3 DNA is TGTGCCTCCCATAGGTACCAAGAGACCCAGTACTTC. This translates into CASHRYQETQYF.

The chain carries TRBV5-1 and TRBJ2-2, with D possibly being TRBD1 (6 bases). CDR1 is SGHRS and CDR2 is YFSETQ in the germline V gene. Between the trimmed V and J ends, which lost 7 bases and 2 bases, there was a span of 18 bases. This CDR3 comprises 16 residues. DNA for the CDR3: TGCGCCAGCCTACCCTCCGGGACACAAAACACCGGGGAGCTGTTTTTT. It translates to CASLPSGTQNTGELFF. The full variable domain, with the rest looked up from reference TRBV5-1 and TRBJ2-2, is KAGVTQTPRYLIKTRGQQVTLSCSPISGHRSVSWYQQTPGQGLQFLFEYFSETQRNKGNFPGRFSGRQFSNSRSEMNVSTLELGDSALYLCASLPSGTQNTGELFFGEGSRLTVL.